Shown below are 30 T cell receptor beta chains from a single sample sequenced in a study of shared clonotypes between healthy human individuals. Method: immunoSEQ multiplex PCR; TCRdb's copy keeps in-frame clones and lacks some. This sample carries over 700,000 clones, about two thirds of them seen once, and the ten largest clones take more than 1.5%. The sequencing sample was made of memory CD4+ T cells sorted from blood. Described subset: CD45RA-negative fraction. These receptor sequences come from a woman under 40 in good health.

J is TRBJ2-5 and V is TRBV7-6; TRBD2 matches 7 bases. CDR3 size: 16 residues. Trimming took 1 base from V and 4 from J; bases not matched to a gene: 9. In germline, CDR1 is SGHVS, CDR2 FNYEAQ. The CDR3 DNA sequence: TGTGCCAGCAGCTTAGTCTGGGCGGGAGTCTCAGAGACCCAGTACTTC. Translated: CASSLVWAGVSETQYF.

This clone occurred a few times. At the DNA level, this CDR3 is encoded by other sequences in the same sample as well. The V call is TRBV29-1, the J call TRBJ2-7; 11 bases line up with TRBD1. V lost 7 bases to trimming and J lost 4 bases; unmatched junction nucleotides: 3. This CDR3 is 12 amino acids long. Germline lookup yields CDR1 SQVTM and CDR2 ANQGSEA. In nucleotides, the CDR3 is TGCAGCGGTGGGACAGGGGGGTACGAGCAGTACTTC. It is translated as CSGGTGGYEQYF.

This chain links TRBV27 with TRBJ2-3, with a tentative D call TRBD2 (5 bases). The germline CDR1 and CDR2 sequences are MNHEY and SMNVEV (reference sequence). V gave up 2 bases and J gave up 2 bases, with 14 bases separating them. This CDR3 region has 16 residues. CDR3 coding DNA: TGTGCCAGCAGTTTACTAGCTTCCACCCTCACAGATACGCAGTATTTT. Its translation: CASSLLASTLTDTQYF.

The table lists this clone with a count of one. The V and J genes are TRBV7-3 and TRBJ2-1; 7 bases line up with TRBD2. This CDR3 contains 20 residues. Germline CDR1 and CDR2: SGHTA and FQGTGA. The trim removed 0 bases at V and 0 bases at J, leaving 14 bases unmatched. In DNA, the CDR3 is TGTGCCAGCAGCTTAACGCCGGGGGGAGGGAGCCTGAGCTCCTACAATGAGCAGTTCTTC. This gives the protein CASSLTPGGGSLSSYNEQFF.

V and J are TRBV7-9 and TRBJ2-2, with TRBD1 identical over 7 bases. This CDR3 comprises 15 residues. With 5 bases clipped from V and 3 bases from J, the junction kept 6 bases outside the gene matches. Germline V gives CDR1 SEHNR, CDR2 FQNEAQ (reference sequence). CDR3 bases: TGTGCCAGCAGCAAAGGGGGCTTGGACACCGGGGAGCTGTTTTTT. As protein: CASSKGGLDTGELFF.

The chain has TRBV28 and TRBJ1-1; D remains ambiguous. Germline V lookup: CDR1 MDHEN, CDR2 SYDVKM. This CDR3 comprises 10 residues. V lost 2 bases, J lost 11 bases, and 6 bases lay in between. This CDR3 reads CASSLEKAFF. The CDR3 DNA follows: TGTGCCAGCAGTTTAGAGAAGGCTTTCTTT.

This clone was observed a handful of times. This rearrangement joins TRBV29-1 to TRBJ1-1, with D perhaps matching TRBD1 (5 bases). The V end lost 4 bases, the J end lost 1 base, and 13 bases lay between the germline ends. The length of the CDR3 is 14 residues. Germline lookup yields CDR1 SQVTM and CDR2 ANQGSEA. The CDR3 DNA is TGCAGCGTTGTGGGACCGCAGGCGAACACTGAAGCTTTCTTT. It specifies CSVVGPQANTEAFF.

This sequence joins TRBV19 and TRBJ1-1, with D perhaps matching TRBD1 (5 bases). V was pared by 2 bases and J by 5 bases, with 15 bases between. The CDR3 is made up of 15 amino acids. Germline V CDR1 and CDR2: LNHDA, SQIVND (reference sequence). CDR3 residues: CASSISSGAETEAFF. Written as DNA, the CDR3 is TGTGCCAGTAGTATATCCTCCGGGGCGGAAACTGAAGCTTTCTTT.

This chain links TRBV30 with TRBJ2-6; 7 bases are a match to TRBD1. Germline V gives CDR1 GTSNPN, CDR2 SVGIG (reference sequence). With 3 bases clipped from V and 0 bases from J, the junction kept 2 bases outside the gene matches. The CDR3 loop spans 15 amino acids. The CDR3, as DNA: TGTGCCTGGAGACAGGGGATCTCTGGGGCCAACGTCCTGACTTTC. Amino acid sequence: CAWRQGISGANVLTF. The whole variable domain, remainder taken from reference TRBV30 and TRBJ2-6, is SQTIHQWPATLVQPVGSPLSLECTVEGTSNPNLYWYRQAAGRGLQLLFYSVGIGQISSEVPQNLSASRPQDRQFILSSKKLLLSDSGFYLCAWRQGISGANVLTFGAGSRLTVL.

This clone was observed a handful of times. Distinct nucleotide sequences in the sample also encode this CDR3. This rearrangement joins TRBV27 to TRBJ2-7, with 7 nucleotides matching TRBD2. CDR1 and CDR2 (germline): MNHEY, SMNVEV (reference sequence). The ends lost 2 bases at V and 0 bases at J; junction bases unmatched: 1. CDR3 length: 14 residues. The DNA of the CDR3 is TGTGCCAGCAGTTTAGGCGGGAGCTCCTACGAGCAGTACTTC. It specifies CASSLGGSSYEQYF.

The chain joins TRBV5-8 to TRBJ2-1, with D uncertain. V was cut by 1 base and J by 10 bases, with 15 bases left in between. From germline, CDR1 is SGHTS and CDR2 YDEGEE. The CDR3 covers 14 residues. DNA for the CDR3: TGTGCCAGCAGCTTGAGATGGACGGATCCGGAGCAGTTCTTC. It yields the protein CASSLRWTDPEQFF.

A single count supports this clone. The chain is built from TRBV30 and TRBJ2-2, with 11 positions matching TRBD1. Germline V gene data show CDR1 as GTSNPN and CDR2 as SVGIG (reference sequence). The V segment lost 7 bases and the J segment 1 base; nucleotides outside the gene matches: 11. The CDR3 contains 17 residues. In DNA form, the CDR3 reads TGTGCCTTATCCCGGGACAGGGGGTTACGGAACACCGGGGAGCTGTTTTTT. Translating it yields CALSRDRGLRNTGELFF.

This clone was observed at least ten times. The rearrangement uses TRBV4-2 and TRBJ1-4; D call uncertain. This CDR3 contains 15 residues. Germline CDR1 is LGHNA and CDR2 is YNFKEQ. Trimming took off 5 bases at V and 6 bases at J, with 16 bases between the two ends. The CDR3 sequence: CASSLLRELDEKLFF. The CDR3 region has the DNA TGTGCCAGCAGCTTACTAAGGGAATTAGATGAAAAACTGTTTTTT.

This sequence joins TRBV29-1 and TRBJ2-7, with a possible D match to TRBD2 (6 bases). Germline V gene data show CDR1 as SQVTM and CDR2 as ANQGSEA. The CDR3 is made up of 12 amino acids. Trimming cost V 7 bases and J 5 bases, with 15 bases left between them. The CDR3, as DNA: TGCAGCGCCGGAGGGTTGTTGGACGAGCAGTACTTC. Encoded protein: CSAGGLLDEQYF.

The rearrangement joins TRBV4-2 to TRBJ1-2; D not certain. CDR1 and CDR2 (germline): LGHNA, YNFKEQ. V dropped 0 bases and J dropped 4 bases, with 9 bases sitting between them. The CDR3 has 14 residues. The CDR3 nucleotides are TGTGCCAGCAGCCAAGATCGTGGACCCTATGGCTACACCTTC. It encodes CASSQDRGPYGYTF.

The V and J genes are TRBV7-2 and TRBJ1-1; 7 bases map to TRBD1. Trimming took 5 bases from V and 7 from J; bases not matched to a gene: 10. The CDR3 has 14 residues. Germline assignment: CDR1 SGHTA and CDR2 FQGNSA. The CDR3 spells CASSPQTGVGEAFF. CDR3 DNA sequence: TGTGCCAGCAGCCCCCAAACAGGGGTGGGTGAAGCTTTCTTT.

The rearrangement uses TRBV30 and TRBJ1-1; D possibly corresponds to TRBD1 (5 bases). Trimming cost V 5 bases and J 10 bases, with 17 bases left between them. Germline V CDR1 and CDR2: GTSNPN, SVGIG (reference sequence). This CDR3 spans 12 amino acids. DNA for the CDR3: TGTGCCTGGGGGACCCAAAGGACCCGAGCTTTCTTT. Protein sequence: CAWGTQRTRAFF.

The chain links TRBV27 to TRBJ2-1; 9 nucleotides line up with TRBD2. Germline V CDR1 and CDR2: MNHEY, SMNVEV (reference sequence). The CDR3 runs 17 residues. The V segment lost 6 bases and the J segment 9 bases; nucleotides outside the gene matches: 18. DNA for the CDR3: TGTGCCAGCAGCAAAAGCGGGAGGAAACACAAAACAGGTGAGCAGTTCTTC. It encodes CASSKSGRKHKTGEQFF.

In its sample, this clone was seen a few times. The chain uses TRBV29-1 and TRBJ2-4, with D perhaps TRBD2 (5 bases). This CDR3 spans 14 amino acids. The V and J ends lost 6 bases and 0 bases respectively, with 12 bases between them. Germline V CDR1 and CDR2: SQVTM, ANQGSEA. In DNA form, the CDR3 reads TGCAGCGTAGCCGGGGATGTAGCCAAAAACATTCAGTACTTC. Amino acids: CSVAGDVAKNIQYF.

V usage is TRBV30 and J usage is TRBJ2-5, with TRBD1 matching 7 bases. The end of the DNA aligns better with TRBJ2-7, so the J call may be wrong. The CDR3 spans 12 residues. The germline V gene has CDR1 GTSNPN and CDR2 SVGIG (reference sequence). CDR3 coding DNA: TGTGCCGGCCAGGGGGTTGGGTACGAGCAGTACTTC. The encoded protein is CAGQGVGYEQYF.

The J gene is TRBJ1-4, the V gene TRBV28, with D unclear. V lost 5 bases and J 2 bases, leaving 18 bases between the germline ends. The CDR3 is 17 amino acids. From germline, CDR1 is MDHEN and CDR2 SYDVKM. CDR3 DNA sequence: TGTGCCAGCAGTCTGACGTCTGACTCTCCGACTAATGAAAAACTGTTTTTT. This encodes CASSLTSDSPTNEKLFF. The whole variable domain, remainder taken from reference TRBV28 and TRBJ1-4, is DVKVTQSSRYLVKRTGEKVFLECVQDMDHENMFWYRQDPGLGLRLIYFSYDVKMKEKGDIPEGYSVSREKKERFSLILESASTNQTSMYLCASSLTSDSPTNEKLFFGSGTQLSVL.

This chain joins TRBV18 and TRBJ1-1, with 9 positions matching TRBD1. V shed 6 bases and J 3 bases; nucleotides not matched to a gene: 5. CDR3 length equals 14 residues. Germline V gene data show CDR1 as KGHSH and CDR2 as LQKENI. CDR3 sequence reads: CASSTGGLDTEAFF. CDR3 in DNA: TGTGCCAGCTCGACAGGGGGTCTGGACACTGAAGCTTTCTTT.

A note on this clone: A far bigger clonotype differs at one base, so this is likely a read error. This chain joins TRBV5-1 and TRBJ2-2, with 7 bases fitting TRBD2. J was trimmed by 3 bases and V by 3 bases; bases with no gene match: 17. Per the germline V gene, CDR1 is SGHRS and CDR2 is YFSETQ. The CDR3 has 19 amino acids. The chain's CDR3 is CASSYASGGRIRDTGELFF. The CDR3 coding sequence is TGCGCCAGCAGCTATGCGAGTGGCGGGAGAATTCGGGACACCGGGGAGCTGTTTTTT.

The chain joins TRBV7-2 to TRBJ2-3; D is perhaps TRBD2 (5 bases). V lost 6 bases to trimming and J lost 6 bases, with 16 bases between them. The CDR3 contains 14 residues. From germline, CDR1 is SGHTA and CDR2 FQGNSA. DNA of the CDR3: TGTGCCAGCAGTATCGGGCCTGGAGGCGATACGCAGTATTTT. Its protein is CASSIGPGGDTQYF.

This clone showed up just once. The chain carries TRBV18 and TRBJ2-5; D may be TRBD1 or TRBD2 (5 bases each). Trimming removed 3 bases at V and 4 bases at J, with 12 bases between. CDR3 size: 14 residues. Germline V CDR1 and CDR2: KGHSH, LQKENI. CDR3 residues: CASSPPGTRETQYF. In nucleotides, the CDR3 is TGTGCCAGCTCACCCCCCGGGACGCGAGAGACCCAGTACTTC. Based on the CDR3 plus reference TRBV18 and TRBJ2-5, the full variable domain is NAGVMQNPRHLVRRRGQEARLRCSPMKGHSHVYWYRQLPEEGLKFMVYLQKENIIDESGMPKERFSAEFPKEGPSILRIQQVVRGDSAAYFCASSPPGTRETQYFGPGTRLLVL.

This chain joins TRBV19 and TRBJ2-6, with a tentative D call TRBD1 (6 bases). The CDR3 is 15 residues long. V was clipped by 7 bases and J by 13 bases, with 23 bases between them. CDR1 LNHDA and CDR2 SQIVND come from the germline V gene (reference sequence). For the CDR3, the DNA is TGTGCCAGTACCTCTCTGGACAGAGACTGGCAAGTCCTGACTTTC. Amino acids: CASTSLDRDWQVLTF.

This chain uses TRBV2 with TRBJ2-3; no clear D gene. Germline V lookup: CDR1 SNHLY, CDR2 FYNNEI. V lost 6 bases and J 0 bases, leaving 10 bases between the germline ends. This CDR3 spans 14 amino acids. The CDR3 loop reads CASRWQRSTDTQYF. The CDR3 coding sequence is TGTGCCAGCAGGTGGCAGCGAAGCACAGATACGCAGTATTTT.

The chain uses TRBV18 and TRBJ2-7; 9 bases line up with TRBD1. The CDR3 extends over 12 amino acids. Trimming removed 6 bases from V and 6 bases from J; junction bases left unmatched: 3. Germline CDR1 and CDR2: KGHSH and LQKENI. Here the CDR3 DNA reads TGTGCCAGCTCGTCGACAGGGGGCGAGCAGTACTTC. Its protein product is CASSSTGGEQYF.

The gene calls are TRBV5-4 and TRBJ2-4, with D possibly called TRBD1 or TRBD2 (5 bases each). V dropped 0 bases and J dropped 3 bases, with 7 bases sitting between them. This CDR3 contains 14 residues. CDR1 is SGHNT, CDR2 YYREEE, per germline (reference sequence). The CDR3, as DNA: TGTGCCAGCAGCTTGGGGGGGAGCAAAAACATTCAGTACTTC. Protein product: CASSLGGSKNIQYF.

The genes are TRBV11-2 and TRBJ2-1; D is perhaps TRBD2 (5 bases). Trimming left V 4 bases short and J 4 bases short, with 20 bases between. CDR1 and CDR2 from the germline V gene are SGHAT and FQNNGV. CDR3 length equals 17 residues. The CDR3 DNA reads TGTGCCAGCAGCTCCCTCCTTGGGAGCGACCATTACAATGAGCAGTTCTTC. This translates into CASSSLLGSDHYNEQFF.